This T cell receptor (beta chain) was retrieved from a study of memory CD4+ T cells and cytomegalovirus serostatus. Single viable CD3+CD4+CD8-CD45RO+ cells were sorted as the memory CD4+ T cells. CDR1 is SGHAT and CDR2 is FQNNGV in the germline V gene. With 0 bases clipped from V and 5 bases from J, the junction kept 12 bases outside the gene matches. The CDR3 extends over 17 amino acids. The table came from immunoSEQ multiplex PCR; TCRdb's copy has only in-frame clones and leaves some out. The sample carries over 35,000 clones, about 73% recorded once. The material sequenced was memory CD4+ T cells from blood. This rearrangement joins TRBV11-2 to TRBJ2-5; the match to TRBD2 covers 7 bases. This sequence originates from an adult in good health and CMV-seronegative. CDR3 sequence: CASSLDWLAAVGETQYF. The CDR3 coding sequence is TGTGCCAGCAGCTTAGACTGGCTAGCGGCAGTCGGGGAGACCCAGTACTTC.